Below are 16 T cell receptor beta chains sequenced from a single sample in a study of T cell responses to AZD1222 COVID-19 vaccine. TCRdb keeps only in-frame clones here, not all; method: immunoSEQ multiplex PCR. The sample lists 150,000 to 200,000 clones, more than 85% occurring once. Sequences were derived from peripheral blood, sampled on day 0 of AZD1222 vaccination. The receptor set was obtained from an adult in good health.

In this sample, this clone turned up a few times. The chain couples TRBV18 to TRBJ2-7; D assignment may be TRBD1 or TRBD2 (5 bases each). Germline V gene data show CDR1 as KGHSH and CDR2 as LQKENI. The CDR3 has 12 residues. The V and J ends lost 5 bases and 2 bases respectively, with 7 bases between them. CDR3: CASSEGPYEQYF. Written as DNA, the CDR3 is TGTGCCAGCTCAGAGGGGCCCTACGAGCAGTACTTC.

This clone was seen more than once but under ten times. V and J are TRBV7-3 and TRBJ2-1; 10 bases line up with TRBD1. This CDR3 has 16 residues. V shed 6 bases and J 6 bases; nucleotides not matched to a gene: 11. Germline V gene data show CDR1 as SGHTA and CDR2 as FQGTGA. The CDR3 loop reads CASRPTSGDRGNEQFF. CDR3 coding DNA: TGTGCCAGCAGACCGACGTCCGGGGACAGGGGCAATGAGCAGTTCTTC.

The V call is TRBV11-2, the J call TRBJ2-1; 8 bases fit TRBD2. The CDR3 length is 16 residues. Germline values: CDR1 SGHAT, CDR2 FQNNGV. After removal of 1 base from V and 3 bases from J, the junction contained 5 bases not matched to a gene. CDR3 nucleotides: TGTGCCAGCAGCTTAGGTTCCGGGGGGGTCTACAATGAGCAGTTCTTC. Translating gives CASSLGSGGVYNEQFF.

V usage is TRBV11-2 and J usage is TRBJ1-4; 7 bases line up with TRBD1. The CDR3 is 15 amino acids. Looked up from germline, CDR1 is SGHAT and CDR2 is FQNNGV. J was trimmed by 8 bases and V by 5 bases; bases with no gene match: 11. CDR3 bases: TGTGCCAGCAGCAACGCGAAGGGGGCGGGAGAAAAACTGTTTTTT. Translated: CASSNAKGAGEKLFF.

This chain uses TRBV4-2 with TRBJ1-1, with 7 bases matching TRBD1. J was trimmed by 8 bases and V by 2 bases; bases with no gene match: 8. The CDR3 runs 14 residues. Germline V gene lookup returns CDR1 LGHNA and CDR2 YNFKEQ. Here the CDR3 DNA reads TGTGCCAGCAGCCAAATAAGTGGACAGGACGAAGCTTTCTTT. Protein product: CASSQISGQDEAFF.

The CDR3 is CASSRGGSSSYNEQFF. The CDR3 region has the DNA TGCGCCAGCAGCCGGGGAGGGTCTAGCTCCTACAATGAGCAGTTCTTC. The genes are TRBV4-3 and TRBJ2-1, with 7 bases lining up with TRBD2. CDR3 length: 16 amino acids. V shed 4 bases, J shed 0 bases, and the junction held 6 bases outside the gene matches. Per the germline V gene, CDR1 is LGHNA and CDR2 is YSLEER.

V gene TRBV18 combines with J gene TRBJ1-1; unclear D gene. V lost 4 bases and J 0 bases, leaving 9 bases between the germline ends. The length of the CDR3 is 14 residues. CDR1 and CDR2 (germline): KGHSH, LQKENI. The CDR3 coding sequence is TGTGCCAGCTCACAGACACCGCTGAACACTGAAGCTTTCTTT. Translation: CASSQTPLNTEAFF.

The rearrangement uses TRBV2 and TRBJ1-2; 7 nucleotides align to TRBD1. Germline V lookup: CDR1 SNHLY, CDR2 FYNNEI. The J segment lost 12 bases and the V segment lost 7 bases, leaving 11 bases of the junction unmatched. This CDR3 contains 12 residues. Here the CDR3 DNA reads TGTGCCAGCAACGAGGACAGGCCCGTGCACACCTTC. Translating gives CASNEDRPVHTF.

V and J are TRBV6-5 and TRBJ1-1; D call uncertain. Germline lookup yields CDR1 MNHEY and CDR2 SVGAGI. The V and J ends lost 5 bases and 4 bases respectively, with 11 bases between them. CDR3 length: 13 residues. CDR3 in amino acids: CASSQHLSTEAFF. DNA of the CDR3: TGTGCCAGCAGTCAGCACTTATCCACTGAAGCTTTCTTT.

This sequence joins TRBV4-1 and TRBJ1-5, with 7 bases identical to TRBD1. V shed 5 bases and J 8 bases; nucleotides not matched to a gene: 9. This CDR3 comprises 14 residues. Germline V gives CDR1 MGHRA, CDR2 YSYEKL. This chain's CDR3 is CASSYRDQGEPQHF. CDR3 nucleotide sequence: TGCGCCAGCAGCTACCGGGACCAGGGGGAGCCCCAGCATTTT.

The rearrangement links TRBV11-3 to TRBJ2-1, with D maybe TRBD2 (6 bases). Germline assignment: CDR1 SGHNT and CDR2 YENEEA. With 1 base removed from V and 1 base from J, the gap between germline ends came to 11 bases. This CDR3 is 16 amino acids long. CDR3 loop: CASSLVRLASYNEQFF. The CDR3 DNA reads TGTGCCAGCAGCTTAGTGCGGCTAGCGTCCTACAATGAGCAGTTCTTC.

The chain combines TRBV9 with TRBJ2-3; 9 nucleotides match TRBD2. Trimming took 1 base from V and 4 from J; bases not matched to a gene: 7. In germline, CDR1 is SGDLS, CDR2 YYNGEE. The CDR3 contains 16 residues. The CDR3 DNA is TGTGCCAGCAGCGTATCTGGCGGGGGGGCCCCAGATACGCAGTATTTT. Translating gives CASSVSGGGAPDTQYF.

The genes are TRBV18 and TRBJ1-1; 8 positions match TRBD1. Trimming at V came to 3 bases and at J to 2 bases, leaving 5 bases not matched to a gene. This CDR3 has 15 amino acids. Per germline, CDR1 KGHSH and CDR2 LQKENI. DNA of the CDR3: TGTGCCAGCTCACCGGGACAGGAGACTAACACTGAAGCTTTCTTT. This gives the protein CASSPGQETNTEAFF.

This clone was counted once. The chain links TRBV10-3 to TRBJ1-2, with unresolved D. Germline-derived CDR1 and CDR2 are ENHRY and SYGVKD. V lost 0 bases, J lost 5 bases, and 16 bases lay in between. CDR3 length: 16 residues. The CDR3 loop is CAISESMAATGYGYTF. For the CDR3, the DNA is TGTGCCATCAGTGAGTCGATGGCGGCTACCGGGTATGGCTACACCTTC.

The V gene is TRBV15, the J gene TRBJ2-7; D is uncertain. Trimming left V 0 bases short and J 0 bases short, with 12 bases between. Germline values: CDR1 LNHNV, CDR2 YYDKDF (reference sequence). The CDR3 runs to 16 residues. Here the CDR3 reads CATSRDLARSSYEQYF. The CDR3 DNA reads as TGTGCCACCAGCAGAGATCTCGCGAGGAGCTCCTACGAGCAGTACTTC.

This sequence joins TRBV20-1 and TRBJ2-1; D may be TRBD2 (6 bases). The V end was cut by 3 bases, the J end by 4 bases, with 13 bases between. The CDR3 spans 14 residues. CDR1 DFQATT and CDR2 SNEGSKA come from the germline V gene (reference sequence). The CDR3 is CSASKGLQYNEQFF. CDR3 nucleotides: TGCAGTGCTAGTAAGGGACTCCAATACAATGAGCAGTTCTTC.